The 16 T cell receptor beta chains listed next were all sequenced from one sample in a study of T cell repertoires in cytomegalovirus infection (dated by TCRdb to about 2019). Interpreted using the paper, the treatment or condition label stands for: in vitro stimulation with specific CMV peptide epitopes to enrich CMV-specific T cells. Their antigens are not known. The run used an Illumina HiSeq 1500. The raw public data were reprocessed by TCRdb itself: fastp quality trimming at Q25, MiXCR clonotype calling, in-frame beta chains only. Entries are consolidated by CDR3 protein sequence, retaining the most common genes and DNA. The sample table shows roughly 860,000 distinct CDR3 sequences, and roughly 33% are seen once. Around 12% of the sample rests with the top ten. The sample consisted of cultured CD8+ T cells from PBMCs, taken from culture after CMV antigen stimulation. These receptor sequences come from a human donor in good health (CMV status not recorded). Some clones in this sample may be carry-over from other donors' samples.

J is TRBJ2-7 and V is TRBV15, with 7 bases lining up with TRBD1. CDR1 LNHNV and CDR2 YYDKDF come from the germline V gene (reference sequence). The CDR3 sequence is 16 residues long. Losses at the gene ends were 0 bases for V and 8 bases for J; bases not matched to a gene: 13. The CDR3 DNA is TGTGCCACCAGCAGAGATCGGGACAGTGTCTTTTACAAGCAGTACTTC. It is translated as CATSRDRDSVFYKQYF.

This clonotype was seen a few times. The V and J genes are TRBV14 and TRBJ1-1, with D tentatively TRBD1 (5 bases). Germline CDR1 SGHDN, CDR2 FVKESK. The CDR3 is 11 residues long. Trimming took off 9 bases at V and 4 bases at J, with 9 bases between the two ends. CDR3 coding DNA: TGTGCCAGTGCAGGGACCACTGAAGCTTTCTTT. Translated: CASAGTTEAFF.

On this clonotype: With a much larger clone just one base away, this may be a read error. The chain joins TRBV20-1 to TRBJ1-6, with D possibly being TRBD1 (6 bases). The germline CDR1 and CDR2 sequences are DFQATT and SNEGSKA (reference sequence). The CDR3 is made up of 14 amino acids. The CDR3 DNA sequence: TGCAGTACTAGAACGGGGGCAGAAGGTTCACCCCTCCACTTT. It yields the protein CSTRTGAEGSPLHF.

This clonotype was seen a few times. V gene TRBV7-6 combines with J gene TRBJ2-3; D gene ambiguous. The CDR3 is 16 residues long. CDR1 SGHVS and CDR2 FNYEAQ come from the germline V gene. Trimming shortened V by 1 base and J by 4 bases, and 15 bases separated the two germline ends. CDR3 nucleotides: TGTGCCAGCAGCTTAGAGATCCAAAGCTGGTCAGATACGCAGTATTTT. Translation gives CASSLEIQSWSDTQYF. Combining the CDR3 with reference TRBV7-6 and TRBJ2-3 gives the whole variable domain GAGVSQSPRYKVTKRGQDVALRCDPISGHVSLYWYRQALGQGPEFLTYFNYEAQQDKSGLPNDRFSAERPEGSISTLTIQRTEQRDSAMYRCASSLEIQSWSDTQYFGPGTRLTVL.

This clonotype was recorded at least ten times. V gene TRBV7-8 combines with J gene TRBJ2-2; 15 bases match TRBD2. Losses at the gene ends were 0 bases for V and 1 base for J; bases not matched to a gene: 3. This CDR3 region has 19 residues. The germline gives CDR1 SGHVS, CDR2 FQNEAQ. DNA for the CDR3: TGTGCCAGCAGCTTAGCGGCGGGACTAGCGGGGGGGAACACCGGGGAGCTGTTTTTT. It codes for CASSLAAGLAGGNTGELFF.

About this clonotype: Sequence at one end of the junction differs from germline and may be a read error. The CDR3 spells CANSLGRAGTEAFF. In DNA, the CDR3 is TGTGCCAACAGCTTAGGCAGGGCCGGGACTGAAGCTTTCTTT. The chain joins TRBV7-6 to TRBJ1-1; maybe TRBD1 (5 bases). Looked up from germline, CDR1 is SGHVS and CDR2 is FNYEAQ. This CDR3 is 14 amino acids long.

This clonotype was counted between two and nine times. The rearrangement uses TRBV19 and TRBJ1-6; D remains ambiguous. Trimming pared 3 bases from V and 9 bases from J, leaving 24 bases between. This CDR3 is 18 amino acids long. The germline CDR1 and CDR2 sequences are LNHDA and SQIVND (reference sequence). The CDR3 sequence is CASSILGRPVDLSSPLHF. The CDR3 DNA reads TGTGCCAGTAGTATCCTCGGACGACCGGTAGATCTCTCTTCACCCCTCCACTTT.

This clonotype came up a few times. The chain carries TRBV6-1 and TRBJ1-6, with no clear D. The CDR3 is made up of 13 amino acids. Between the trimmed V and J ends, which lost 7 bases and 10 bases, there was a span of 14 bases. Per the germline V gene, CDR1 is MNHNS and CDR2 is SASEGT. The chain's CDR3 is CASNALYSSPLHF. The CDR3 DNA follows: TGTGCCAGCAACGCCCTATACTCGTCACCCCTCCACTTT.

This clonotype was picked up a small number of times. The chain combines TRBV5-1 with TRBJ2-1; 7 bases map to TRBD1. Looked up from germline, CDR1 is SGHRS and CDR2 is YFSETQ. This CDR3 is 13 amino acids long. The V and J ends lost 0 bases and 8 bases, in that order; junction bases with no gene match: 2. The CDR3 DNA reads as TGCGCCAGCAGCTTGGAACAGGGGTATGAGCAGTTCTTC. This translates into CASSLEQGYEQFF.

This clonotype was seen ten or more times. The chain uses TRBV12-3 or TRBV12-4 and TRBJ1-2; TRBD1 might be the D (6 bases). Trimming pared 2 bases from V and 7 bases from J, leaving 11 bases between. The CDR3 is made up of 13 amino acids. This CDR3 is CASSLNRVGGYTF. DNA of the CDR3: TGTGCCAGCAGTTTAAACAGGGTTGGTGGCTACACCTTC.

This clonotype was detected only a few times. The chain has TRBV7-6 and TRBJ2-7; 7 bases are shared with TRBD1. J was trimmed by 6 bases and V by 3 bases; bases with no gene match: 8. This CDR3 region has 14 residues. In germline, CDR1 is SGHVS, CDR2 FNYEAQ. The CDR3 region is CASSFSTGSGEQYF. As DNA, the CDR3 is TGTGCCAGCAGCTTTTCGACAGGGAGTGGCGAGCAGTACTTC.

The chain has TRBV19 and TRBJ2-7; 8 nucleotides agree with TRBD1. The CDR3 totals 13 residues. V was clipped by 5 bases and J by 6 bases; unmatched bases: 6. The germline gives CDR1 LNHDA, CDR2 SQIVND (reference sequence). CDR3 loop: CASSPGQGREQYV. CDR3 coding DNA: TGTGCCAGTAGTCCAGGACAGGGCCGCGAGCAGTACGTC.

V gene TRBV24-1 combines with J gene TRBJ1-2, with no clear D. V shed 4 bases and J shed 9 bases, with 14 bases lying between them. In germline, CDR1 is KGHDR, CDR2 SFDVKD. This CDR3 spans 13 amino acids. The CDR3 here is CATSDRWQSSYTF. The CDR3 DNA is TGTGCCACCAGTGACCGATGGCAATCTAGCTACACCTTC.

The CDR3 sequence: CASSIGANNEQFF. In nucleotides, the CDR3 is TGTGCCAGTAGTATAGGGGCCAACAATGAGCAGTTCTTC. The chain joins TRBV19 to TRBJ2-1; no clear D gene. This CDR3 comprises 13 residues. V was pared by 1 base and J by 5 bases, with 6 bases between. CDR1 LNHDA and CDR2 SQIVND come from the germline V gene (reference sequence).

This clonotype has at least ten counts. The V gene is TRBV7-2, the J gene TRBJ2-7; 7 nucleotides line up with TRBD1. Germline assignment: CDR1 SGHTA and CDR2 FQGNSA. With V trimmed by 2 bases and J by 3 bases, 16 bases remained unmatched. The CDR3 consists of 18 residues. Here the CDR3 DNA reads TGTGCCAGCAGCTTATGGGACAGTAGGACCCCAGGGAGCTACGAGCAGTACGTC. This gives the protein CASSLWDSRTPGSYEQYV.

For this clonotype: This may stem from a read error, because a much larger clone lies one nucleotide away. The chain has TRBV7-6 and TRBJ2-1, with D maybe TRBD2 (7 bases). Deletions cut 2 bases from V and 4 bases from J, with 18 bases between. There are 17 residues in the CDR3. Germline loops: CDR1 SGHVS, CDR2 FNYEAQ. The CDR3 coding sequence is TGTGCCAGCAGCTTAAATGGGAGGGGGGGGGCTTACAATGAGCAGTTCTTC. This gives the protein CASSLNGRGGAYNEQFF.